These T cell receptor beta chains were read from a single sample in a study of metastatic and nonmetastatic thyroid tumors. TCRdb ran MiXCR on the PCR reads. The sample includes roughly 12,000 clones, approximately 33% of them seen just once. Sequencing input: tumor tissue. The receptors originated from a male donor with papillary thyroid cancer or a benign thyroid nodule (not recorded which). Some clones in this sample may be carry-over from other donors' samples. CDR3s include the opening cysteine and the closing phenylalanine or tryptophan. A D gene is named only where the DNA matches it firmly. For some rows the clone size is stated as once, few or many, or as a class when expanded; others skip it.

j_gene,v_gene,d_gene,abundance,CDR3nt,CDR3aa
TRBJ2-6,TRBV11-2,NA,NA,TGTGCCAGTAACTCCTTGACTCCTCGTGGGGCCAACGTCCTGACTTTC,CASNSLTPRGANVLTF
TRBJ2-2,TRBV12-3/TRBV12-4,TRBD1,many,TGTGCCAGCAGTCCCACAGGGGGCTACACCGGGGAGCTGTTTTTT,CASSPTGGYTGELFF
TRBJ1-1,TRBV6-9,NA,few,TGTGCCACCCCCCCGACTTTTGGCGCTGAAGCTTTCTTT,CATPPTFGAEAFF
TRBJ2-2,TRBV7-9,NA,NA,TGTGCCAGCAGTCTCGACAGACAGAGGGAGCTGTTTTTT,CASSLDRQRELFF
TRBJ2-5,TRBV5-1,TRBD2,many,TGCGCCAGCAGCATAGCTGGGACTAGCGGGGGGAGCGCCCAGTACTTC,CASSIAGTSGGSAQYF
TRBJ1-5,TRBV6-1,TRBD1,NA,TGTGCCACCAAGAGGACAGGGGCGGAGGGCAATCAGCCCCAGCATTTT,CATKRTGAEGNQPQHF
TRBJ1-5,TRBV6-1,NA,NA,TGTGCCAGCAGGGACAAAAGCAATCAGCCCCAGCATTTT,CASRDKSNQPQHF
TRBJ2-6,TRBV7-3,NA,NA,TGTGCCAGCAGCGGGGGTTCTGGGGCCAACGTCCTGACTTTC,CASSGGSGANVLTF
TRBJ1-2,TRBV4-3,NA,few,TGCGCCAGCAGCCAAGGGGGAGCCTCTAACTATGGCTACACCTTC,CASSQGGASNYGYTF
TRBJ2-5,TRBV11-3,NA,medium-sized,TGTGCCAGCAGCCAGGGGACGGCTTTACTAGAGACCCAGTACTTC,CASSQGTALLETQYF
TRBJ1-3,TRBV6-2/TRBV6-3,NA,NA,TGTGCCAGCAGGACTCCAGGGTCCGGAAACACCATATATTTT,CASRTPGSGNTIYF
TRBJ1-6,TRBV6-1,NA,medium-sized,TGTGCCAGCGGCGGGAATTCACCCCTCCACTTT,CASGGNSPLHF
TRBJ2-1,TRBV28,TRBD2,many,TGTGCCAGCAGTTTGAACGCGGGGGTACCCTCCTACAATGAGCAGTTCTTC,CASSLNAGVPSYNEQFF
TRBJ2-1,TRBV24-1,TRBD1,medium-sized,TGTGCCACCAGTGATCGGACAGGGGGCGTTTATAATGAGCAGTTCTTC,CATSDRTGGVYNEQFF
TRBJ2-7,TRBV2,TRBD2,NA,TGTGCCAGCAGTAACAGCCCCCTAGCGGGCCAAACCTACGAGCAGTACTTC,CASSNSPLAGQTYEQYF
TRBJ2-5,TRBV12-3/TRBV12-4,NA,medium-sized,TGTGCCAGCAGTTTAGTTCAGACCCAGTACTTC,CASSLVQTQYF
TRBJ2-1,TRBV24-1,TRBD2,medium-sized,TGTGCCACCAGAGGCGGGGGGGCCGGGTCCTACAATGAGCAGTTCTTC,CATRGGGAGSYNEQFF
TRBJ2-2,TRBV11-2,TRBD2,NA,TGTGCCAGCATCTTAGGCCTAGCGGAAGCGAACACCGGGGAGCTGTTTTTT,CASILGLAEANTGELFF
TRBJ1-2,TRBV29-1,TRBD1,many,TGCAGCGTTGGACAGGGGACAACTAACTATGGCTACACCTTC,CSVGQGTTNYGYTF
TRBJ1-5,TRBV7-8,NA,many,TGTGCCAGCAGCTTACGGGCAGTACAAAATAGCAATCAGCCCCAGCATTTT,CASSLRAVQNSNQPQHF
TRBJ2-5,TRBV2,NA,NA,TGTGCCAGCAGCAATGGACAGCAAGAGACCCAGTACTTC,CASSNGQQETQYF
TRBJ1-2,TRBV2,NA,few,TGTGCCAGCATTGCGGGGGGCGCCTTCAACTATGGCTACACCTTC,CASIAGGAFNYGYTF